This is a list of T cell receptor beta chains from one sample in a study of T cell responses to AZD1222 COVID-19 vaccine. The assay was immunoSEQ multiplex PCR, and TCRdb's table has in-frame clones only and misses some. This sample has approximately 110,000 clones; roughly 86% occur once, and the top ten carry 3.5% to 4.5%. Sequenced material: peripheral blood, taken on day 0 of AZD1222 vaccination. All receptors come from an adult in good health. CDR3s include the opening cysteine and the closing phenylalanine or tryptophan. Each record gives: clone size, J gene, D gene, V gene, CDR3 DNA, CDR3 protein. The D gene is left open where the match is weak. Clone sizes are given selectively: once, few, many, or a class where the clone is expanded.

NA	TRBJ2-5	NA	TRBV19	TGTGCCAGTAGTTTCGAGGCGACCCAGTACTTC	CASSFEATQYF
NA	TRBJ1-6	NA	TRBV3-1/TRBV3-2	TGTGCCAGCAGCCCTTCCGGAGCGGGCTCACCCCTCCACTTT	CASSPSGAGSPLHF
NA	TRBJ1-2	TRBD1	TRBV28	TGTGCCAGCAGACCAGGGACAGGGCATAACTATGGCTACACCTTC	CASRPGTGHNYGYTF
NA	TRBJ1-1	NA	TRBV5-4	TGTGCCAGCAGCTTGCAGAACACTGAAGCTTTCTTT	CASSLQNTEAFF
once	TRBJ2-3	TRBD2	TRBV3-1/TRBV3-2	TGTGCCAGCAGCCTAACTAGCGCTGCGCAGTATTTT	CASSLTSAAQYF
NA	TRBJ1-1	TRBD1	TRBV19	TGTGCCAGTAGTGCCCTGACAGGGGGCCTAACTGAAGCTTTCTTT	CASSALTGGLTEAFF
NA	TRBJ1-6	NA	TRBV19	TGTGCCAGTAGGTACAGGGACTTCGGAAATTCACCCCTCCACTTT	CASRYRDFGNSPLHF
NA	TRBJ1-5	TRBD1	TRBV19	TGTGCCAGTAGTATACCTACCAGGGGGCTCAGTCAGCCCCAGCATTTT	CASSIPTRGLSQPQHF
NA	TRBJ1-2	NA	TRBV2	TGTGCCAGCAGTGAGGAGGTTTGGGGCTACACCTTC	CASSEEVWGYTF
NA	TRBJ1-1	NA	TRBV6-5	TGTGCCAGCGGGGAAAGGGGGTTTGGAAACACTGAAGCTTTCTTT	CASGERGFGNTEAFF
few	TRBJ2-3	TRBD2	TRBV6-4	TGTGCCAGCAGAGAGACTAGCGGGGGGGCAGATACGCAGTATTTT	CASRETSGGADTQYF
NA	TRBJ1-5	NA	TRBV19	TGTGCCAGTAGTATTACGGGAGATAGCAATCAGCCCCAGCATTTT	CASSITGDSNQPQHF
NA	TRBJ1-1	NA	TRBV27	TGTGCCAGCAGTTTATCTAGGGTTAACACTGAAGCTTTCTTT	CASSLSRVNTEAFF
few	TRBJ2-7	TRBD1	TRBV3-1/TRBV3-2	TGTGCCAGCAGCCAGGCGGACAGGGGAGCCGAGCAGTACTTC	CASSQADRGAEQYF
NA	TRBJ1-2	NA	TRBV29-1	TGCAGCGTTGAAGATAGATCGGACGACTATGGCTACACCTTC	CSVEDRSDDYGYTF
NA	TRBJ1-1	NA	TRBV27	TGTGCCAGCCGGGCACCGCGGGACACTGAAGCTTTCTTT	CASRAPRDTEAFF
NA	TRBJ2-6	TRBD1	TRBV9	TGTGCCAGCAGCCCGCGGACAGGGCTCTCTGGGGCCAACGTCCTGACTTTC	CASSPRTGLSGANVLTF
NA	TRBJ2-3	TRBD1	TRBV5-4	TGTGCCAGCAGCTTTCAGGGGGCCACAGATACGCAGTATTTT	CASSFQGATDTQYF
NA	TRBJ2-7	NA	TRBV5-4	TGTGCCAGCAGTGTGTTTGGGAGGCACGAGCAGTACTTC	CASSVFGRHEQYF
NA	TRBJ1-1	NA	TRBV2	TGTGCCAGCAGTGAAGGGAACACTGAAGCTTTCTTT	CASSEGNTEAFF
NA	TRBJ1-5	NA	TRBV6-5	TGTGCCAGCAGTTACTATGGCAACGGACAGCCCCAGCATTTT	CASSYYGNGQPQHF
NA	TRBJ1-2	NA	TRBV7-2	TGTGCCAGCAGCTTAGCGGGGACTGGACAGAACAACTTGGGCTATGGCTACACCTTC	CASSLAGTGQNNLGYGYTF
NA	TRBJ2-1	TRBD1	TRBV10-3	TGTGCCATCAGTGCCATGACAGGGATTGGCTACAATGAGCAGTTCTTC	CAISAMTGIGYNEQFF
NA	TRBJ2-3	NA	TRBV7-9	TGTGCCAGCAGCTACTCGACAGGAAACACAGATACGCAGTATTTT	CASSYSTGNTDTQYF
NA	TRBJ1-1	NA	TRBV29-1	TGCAGCGTTGAAGATCTCATGGGGGAAACACCCATTGAAGCTTTCTTT	CSVEDLMGETPIEAFF
NA	TRBJ1-2	NA	TRBV28	TGTGCCAGCAGTTTGGCTGAGTATGGCTACACCTTC	CASSLAEYGYTF
NA	TRBJ1-2	TRBD1	TRBV6-1	TGTGCCAGCAGTGAACGGGACAGTGGGTATGGCTACACCTTC	CASSERDSGYGYTF
NA	TRBJ1-3	TRBD1	TRBV5-1	TGCGCCAGCAGCTGGACAGGGGTTAACTCTGGAAACACCATATATTTT	CASSWTGVNSGNTIYF
NA	TRBJ1-2	NA	TRBV9	TGTGCCAGCAGCGTAGAAAGCTCCTCCTATGGCTACACCTTC	CASSVESSSYGYTF
NA	TRBJ2-7	TRBD2	TRBV5-1	TGCGCCAGCAGCTTGGCTAGCGGGGCCTACGAGCAGTACTTC	CASSLASGAYEQYF
NA	TRBJ1-6	NA	TRBV5-4	TGTGCCAGCAGCTTGCAGAGCGCCCTCCTGAATTCACCCCTCCACTTT	CASSLQSALLNSPLHF
NA	TRBJ1-1	TRBD1	TRBV5-1	TGCGCCAGCAGCAGTGAGACAGGGTTTACTGAAGCTTTCTTT	CASSSETGFTEAFF
NA	TRBJ2-1	NA	TRBV4-1	TGCGCCAGCAGCCAGACCCCGCCAACCAGCTCCAATGAGCAGTTCTTC	CASSQTPPTSSNEQFF
NA	TRBJ1-6	TRBD1	TRBV5-1	TGCGCCAGCAGCTGGAGACAGGGGTCGGACTCACCCCTCCACTTT	CASSWRQGSDSPLHF
NA	TRBJ1-2	NA	TRBV3-1/TRBV3-2	TGTGCCAGCAGCCAAGATGTTGGGAACGGCTACACCTTC	CASSQDVGNGYTF
NA	TRBJ2-1	NA	TRBV5-4	TGTGCCAGCAGCTTGGTAGGCGTTGGCAATGAGCAGTTCTTC	CASSLVGVGNEQFF
NA	TRBJ1-6	NA	TRBV3-1/TRBV3-2	TGTGCCAGCAGCCGGGGGGAGGGATATAATTCACCCCTCCACTTT	CASSRGEGYNSPLHF
NA	TRBJ1-5	NA	TRBV10-3	TGTGCCATCAGTGAGTTGAGCAATCAGCCCCAGCATTTT	CAISELSNQPQHF
NA	TRBJ1-4	TRBD1	TRBV9	TGTGCCAGCAGCGTAGCCGACAGGGCTGCCGGGGAAAAACTGTTTTTT	CASSVADRAAGEKLFF
NA	TRBJ2-3	TRBD1	TRBV2	TGTGCCAGCACTGACAGGGGCACAGATACGCAGTATTTT	CASTDRGTDTQYF
NA	TRBJ2-2	TRBD1	TRBV7-9	TGTGCCAGCAGGTCACAGGGGGTACCCGGGGAGCTGTTTTTT	CASRSQGVPGELFF
NA	TRBJ1-1	NA	TRBV7-2	TGTGCCAGCAGCTTAGCAGGGATCACTGAAGCTTTCTTT	CASSLAGITEAFF
NA	TRBJ2-2	TRBD2	TRBV11-1	TGTGCCAGCAGTTCGAAGAGCGGGGACCACACCGGGGAGCTGTTTTTT	CASSSKSGDHTGELFF
NA	TRBJ1-2	NA	TRBV2	TGTGCCAGCGACGCGGGCGGCTATGGCTACACCTTC	CASDAGGYGYTF
NA	TRBJ1-1	NA	TRBV20-1	TGCAGTGCTACTGATTGGCCGTCTGGTGAAGCTTTCTTT	CSATDWPSGEAFF
NA	TRBJ2-1	NA	TRBV2	TGTGCCAGCAGTGACGGGGGTTGGAGGGGGTTCTTC	CASSDGGWRGFF
NA	TRBJ1-6	TRBD1	TRBV2	TGTGCCAGCAGTGAAACAGGGACAGCGGGATCACCCCTCCACTTT	CASSETGTAGSPLHF
NA	TRBJ2-5	NA	TRBV12-3/TRBV12-4	TGTGCCAGCAGTGCGACACCCCAAGAGACCCAGTACTTC	CASSATPQETQYF
once	TRBJ1-2	NA	TRBV7-2	TGTGCCAGCAGCTCCCCACAAGGGTTGGGCTACACCTTC	CASSSPQGLGYTF
NA	TRBJ1-5	TRBD1	TRBV2	TGTGCCAGCAGTGGCGAGACAGGGCTCGGACAGCCCCAGCATTTT	CASSGETGLGQPQHF
NA	TRBJ1-2	NA	TRBV6-5	TGTGCCAGCGGGGGCGAGGTCTATGGCTACACCTTC	CASGGEVYGYTF
NA	TRBJ2-7	NA	TRBV6-5	TGTGCCAGCAAGGGGTCTAACGGAGTTGACGAGCAGTACTTC	CASKGSNGVDEQYF
NA	TRBJ1-1	NA	TRBV3-1/TRBV3-2	TGTGCCAGCAGCCAAGAACTGGGTGTGTACACTGAAGCTTTCTTT	CASSQELGVYTEAFF